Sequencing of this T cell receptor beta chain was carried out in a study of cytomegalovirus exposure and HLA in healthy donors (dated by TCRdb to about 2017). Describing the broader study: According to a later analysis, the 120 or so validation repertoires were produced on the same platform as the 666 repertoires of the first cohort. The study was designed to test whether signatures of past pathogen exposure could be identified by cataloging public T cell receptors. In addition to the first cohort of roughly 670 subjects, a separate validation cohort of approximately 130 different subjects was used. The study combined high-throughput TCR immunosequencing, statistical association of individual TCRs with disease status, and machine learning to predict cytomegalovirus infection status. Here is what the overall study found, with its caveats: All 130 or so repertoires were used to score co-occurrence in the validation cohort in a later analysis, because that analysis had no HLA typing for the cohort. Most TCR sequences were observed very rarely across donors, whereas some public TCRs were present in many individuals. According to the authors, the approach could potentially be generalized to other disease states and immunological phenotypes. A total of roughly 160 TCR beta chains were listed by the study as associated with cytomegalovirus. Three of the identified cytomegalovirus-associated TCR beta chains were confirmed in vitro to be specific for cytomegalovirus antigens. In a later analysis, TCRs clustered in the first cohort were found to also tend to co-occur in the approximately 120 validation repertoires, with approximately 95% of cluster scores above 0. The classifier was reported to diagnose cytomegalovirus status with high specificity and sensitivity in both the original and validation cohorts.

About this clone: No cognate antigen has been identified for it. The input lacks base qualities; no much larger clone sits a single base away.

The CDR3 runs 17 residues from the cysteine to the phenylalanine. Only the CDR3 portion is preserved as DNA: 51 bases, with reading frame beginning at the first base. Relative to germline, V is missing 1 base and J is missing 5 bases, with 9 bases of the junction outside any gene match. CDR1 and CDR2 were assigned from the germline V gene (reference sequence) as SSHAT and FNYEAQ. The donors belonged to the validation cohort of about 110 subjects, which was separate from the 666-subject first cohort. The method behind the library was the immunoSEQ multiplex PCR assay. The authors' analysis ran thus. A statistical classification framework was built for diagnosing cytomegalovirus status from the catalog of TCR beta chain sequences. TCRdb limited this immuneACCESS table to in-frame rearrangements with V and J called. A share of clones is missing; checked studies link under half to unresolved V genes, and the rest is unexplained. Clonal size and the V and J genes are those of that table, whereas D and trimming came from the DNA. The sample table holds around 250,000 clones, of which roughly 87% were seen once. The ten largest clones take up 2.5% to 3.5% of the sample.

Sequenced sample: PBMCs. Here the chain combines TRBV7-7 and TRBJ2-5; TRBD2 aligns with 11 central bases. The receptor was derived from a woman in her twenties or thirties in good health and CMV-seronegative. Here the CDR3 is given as CASSLVPGLAGQETQYF. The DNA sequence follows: TGTGCCAGCAGCTTAGTCCCCGGACTAGCGGGTCAGGAGACCCAGTACTTC.